This T cell receptor (beta chain) is from a study of blood T cell repertoires in COVID-19. In the study overall: Sites across the United States, Italy and Spain contributed samples from acute and convalescent COVID-19.

Study processing details: The assay estimated nucleated cells by amplifying reference gene primers. Only in-frame clones appear in the TCRdb table, and some are missing; sequencing was by immunoSEQ multiplex PCR. V, J and clone size derive from that table, while D and trimming were established from the DNA sequence. The sample lists 310,000 or so clones, around 87% seen once, with roughly 2% in the top ten. V shed 2 bases and J shed 5 bases, with 13 bases lying between them. CDR1 is MNHEY, CDR2 SVGAGI, per germline. The CDR3 is 15 amino acids. V and J are TRBV6-5 and TRBJ2-1; a possible D gene is TRBD2 (5 bases). The sample was peripheral blood. The clonotype was recovered from a woman aged 45 to 65 who had recovered from COVID-19. In DNA form, the CDR3 reads TGTGCCAGCAGTTACCCCGGGAAGGGAAACAATGAGCAGTTCTTC. It specifies CASSYPGKGNNEQFF.